This section outlines one T cell receptor beta chain sequence together with its context. Its recognized antigen is unknown. Per-base quality was not reported, and no clone a single base away is much larger than it. Patients with autoimmune disease history or receiving systemic immunosuppression were excluded from the trial. Peripheral blood for TCR sequencing was collected from all dose cohorts at baseline, on cycle 4 day 1, and on cycle 7 day 1. Samples came from an open-label, multicenter, first-in-human phase I dose-escalation trial of ivuxolimab. The trial enrolled adults with locally advanced or metastatic head and neck squamous cell, hepatocellular, melanoma or renal cell carcinoma. Before TCR sequencing, CD4+ T cells and CD8+ T cells were sorted from peripheral blood as separate populations. The entry originates in a study of OX40 agonist ivuxolimab in advanced cancers. About the full investigation: Ivuxolimab was an agonistic, fully human IgG2 monoclonal antibody directed against OX40 (CD134), a costimulatory receptor. Intravenous ivuxolimab was administered to patients every 2 weeks at six dose levels: 0.01, 0.1, 0.3, 1.5, 3 and 10 mg/kg. The monotherapy dose-escalation portion (N ≈ 50 patients) of the phase I ivuxolimab trial is reported in the paper. Patients were allowed to have had prior anti-PD-1, anti-PD-L1 or anti-CTLA-4 therapy, and approximately 40% of the dose-escalation patients had been treated with checkpoint inhibitors. Peripheral TCRbeta sequencing aimed to test whether ivuxolimab altered TCR sequence diversity and caused clonal T-cell expansion. Of the roughly 51 dose-escalation patients, hepatocellular carcinoma was present in about 20, melanoma in approximately 15, renal cell carcinoma in 9 and head and neck cancer in 9. Partial responses occurred in three dose-escalation patients, of whom one had hepatocellular carcinoma and two had cutaneous melanoma. In the dose-escalation cohort, 82.7% of patients were male, and the mean age was approximately 64 years, with a range of about 23 to 90. What the study reported, not specific to this receptor: After ivuxolimab, expanded clones were on average more numerous among CD8+ T cells than among CD4+ T cells. Which antigens the clonally expanded peripheral T cells were specific for was not determined. At doses of 0.1 to 3.0 mg/kg, clonal expansion of both CD4+ and CD8+ T cells in blood was seen between baseline and week 6. In the 0.1-3.0 mg/kg groups, partial responders were among the patients with the lowest normalized peripheral clonal expansion, particularly in CD8+ T cells. Low levels of normalized T-cell clonal expansion were also seen in some nonresponding patients.

For sequencing of the TCRbeta CDR3 region, genomic DNA was extracted from the sorted cells. TCRbeta CDR3 regions were sequenced using the immunoSEQ Assay. TCRdb limited this immuneACCESS table to in-frame rearrangements with V and J called. A share of clones is missing; checked studies link under half to unresolved V genes, and the rest is unexplained. The sample table shows 20,000 to 25,000 clones, and around nine tenths are seen once. The ten largest clones take up about 10% of the sample. The source is an adult with an advanced solid tumor such as melanoma, head and neck, liver or kidney cancer. The sequencing here drew on CD4+ or CD8+ T cells sorted from blood, taken in a trial of the OX40 agonist ivuxolimab.

Here the CDR3 is given as CASSMDRGLHGYTF. Read as DNA, the sequence is TGCGCCAGCAGCATGGACAGGGGGCTTCATGGCTACACCTTC. This chain is built from TRBV5-1 and TRBJ1-2, with 11 bases in between that match TRBD1. Clipping removes 4 bases from V and 6 bases from J, with 5 as the unmatched junction base count. The germline V gene specifies SGHRS as CDR1 and YFSETQ as CDR2. The CDR3 measures 14 amino acids from cysteine to phenylalanine. Only the CDR3 region is kept as DNA, spanning 42 bases read in frame from base 1.